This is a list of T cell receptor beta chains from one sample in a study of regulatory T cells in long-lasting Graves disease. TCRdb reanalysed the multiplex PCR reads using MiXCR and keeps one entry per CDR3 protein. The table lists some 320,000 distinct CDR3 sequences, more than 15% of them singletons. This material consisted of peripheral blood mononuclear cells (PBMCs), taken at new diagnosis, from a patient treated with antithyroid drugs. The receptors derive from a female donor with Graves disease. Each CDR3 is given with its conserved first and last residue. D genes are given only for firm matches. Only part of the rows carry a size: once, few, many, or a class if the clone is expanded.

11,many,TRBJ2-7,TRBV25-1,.,TGTGCCAGCAGGGAAGAGTACGAGCAGTACTTC,CASREEYEQYF
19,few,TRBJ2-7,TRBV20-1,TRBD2,TGCAGTGCCGATCGGTTTCGGGCTAGCGGGAGCGTAGAGGTGTACGAGCAGTACTTC,CSADRFRASGSVEVYEQYF
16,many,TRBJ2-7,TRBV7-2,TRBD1,TGTGCCAGCAGCCCGTCGTTCGGACAGGGGACCTACGAGCAGTACTTC,CASSPSFGQGTYEQYF
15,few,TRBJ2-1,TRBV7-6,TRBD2,TGTGCCAGCAGCTTAGAAGGACTAGCGGAGAATGAGCAGTTCTTC,CASSLEGLAENEQFF
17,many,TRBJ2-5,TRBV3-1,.,TGTGCCAGCAGCATCAGCGCGGCTAGGGGGAAGGGAGAGACCCAGTACTTC,CASSISAARGKGETQYF
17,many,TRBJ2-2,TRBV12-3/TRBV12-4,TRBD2,TGTGCCAGCAACCCTGCTAGCACCCCGGGGGGCACCGGGGAGCTGTTTTTT,CASNPASTPGGTGELFF
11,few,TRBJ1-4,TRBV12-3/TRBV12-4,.,TGTGCCAGCAGTAACACGGGAAAACTGTTTTTT,CASSNTGKLFF
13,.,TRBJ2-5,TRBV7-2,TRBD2,TGTGCCAGCAGCTTTACTAGCGCTGGGACCCAGTACTTC,CASSFTSAGTQYF
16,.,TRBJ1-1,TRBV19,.,TGTGCCAGTAGTATGGGCCAGGTTTCTTGGGACGCTGAAGCTTTCTTT,CASSMGQVSWDAEAFF
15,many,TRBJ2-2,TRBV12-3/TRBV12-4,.,TGTGCCAGCAGTTTAGTCGGAGGGGGCACCGGGGAGCTGTTTTTT,CASSLVGGGTGELFF
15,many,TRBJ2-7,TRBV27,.,TGTGCCAGCAGTTTTGTAGCGTCGGCGGGCTACGAGCAGTACTTC,CASSFVASAGYEQYF
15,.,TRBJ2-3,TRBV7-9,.,TGTGCCAGCAGCTTAAATAACAGACCCCCAGATACGCAGTATTTT,CASSLNNRPPDTQYF
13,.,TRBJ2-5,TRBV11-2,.,TGTGCCAGCAGCCCAGAGTTTCAAGAGACCCAGTACTTC,CASSPEFQETQYF
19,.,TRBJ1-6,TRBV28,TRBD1,TGTGCCAGCAGTTTATCCGCTGGACAGGGTAGCTCCTATAATTCACCCCTCCACTTT,CASSLSAGQGSSYNSPLHF
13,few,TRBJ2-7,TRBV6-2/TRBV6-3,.,TGTGCCAGCAGTGAATTCCGGACACCCGGCGCCCATTTC,CASSEFRTPGAHF
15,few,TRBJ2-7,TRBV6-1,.,TGTGCCACCAGCCTTACGGGGAAAGGTGGCTACGAGCAGTACTTC,CATSLTGKGGYEQYF
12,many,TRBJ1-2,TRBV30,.,TGTGCCTGCAGAGAGGGAGGGGGTGGCTACACCTTC,CACREGGGGYTF
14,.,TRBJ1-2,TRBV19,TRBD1,TGTGCCAGTGGAATGACAGGGAGGGACTATGGCTACACCTTC,CASGMTGRDYGYTF
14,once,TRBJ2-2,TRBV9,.,TGTGCCAGCAGCGCCGGATCCCTCACCGGGGAGCTGTTTTTT,CASSAGSLTGELFF
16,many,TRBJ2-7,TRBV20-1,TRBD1,TGCAGTGCTACCGGCGACCCGACAGGGGACTCCTACGAGCAGTACTTC,CSATGDPTGDSYEQYF
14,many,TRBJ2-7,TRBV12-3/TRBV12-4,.,TGTGCCAGCACGAAAGCCGGGGCCGGTTCAGAGCAGTACTTC,CASTKAGAGSEQYF
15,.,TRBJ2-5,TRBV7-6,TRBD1,TGTGCCAGCAGCTTAGTAGGCAGGGGGCGGGAGACCCAGTACTTC,CASSLVGRGRETQYF
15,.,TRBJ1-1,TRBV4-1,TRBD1,TGCGCCAGCAGCCTTGGACAGGGACATTTTAAGGAAGCTTTCTTT,CASSLGQGHFKEAFF
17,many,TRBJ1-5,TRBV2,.,TGTGCCAGCAGAGGACATCAAGGCAGGGAGGTATACCAGCCCCAGCATTTT,CASRGHQGREVYQPQHF
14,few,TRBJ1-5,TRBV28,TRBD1,TGTGCCAGCAGTGGGACAGGGGTTAATCAGCCCCAGCATTTT,CASSGTGVNQPQHF
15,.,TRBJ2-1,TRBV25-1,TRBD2,TGTGCCAGCAGTGATCTAGCGGGGAGATACAATGAGCAGTTCTTC,CASSDLAGRYNEQFF
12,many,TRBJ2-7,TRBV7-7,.,TGTGCCCAAAAAGTAGGGACCTACGAGCAGTACTTC,CAQKVGTYEQYF
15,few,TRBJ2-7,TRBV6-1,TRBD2,TGTGCCAGCAGTCCCCCAAGGACTAGCGAGTACGAGCAGTACTTC,CASSPPRTSEYEQYF
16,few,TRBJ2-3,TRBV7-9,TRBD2,TGTGCCAGCAGCTTAGAGGTCAGACTAGCAGGCGATACGCAGTATTTT,CASSLEVRLAGDTQYF
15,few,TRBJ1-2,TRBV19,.,TGTGCCAGTAGTATAGAAGGGACCAGGGACTACGGCTACACCTTC,CASSIEGTRDYGYTF
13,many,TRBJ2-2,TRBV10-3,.,TGTGCCATTCACCGTCCGAACACCGGGGAGCTGTTTTTT,CAIHRPNTGELFF
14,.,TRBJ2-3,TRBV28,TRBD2,TGTGCCAGCAGAACTAGCGGGAACCCAGATACGCAGTATTTT,CASRTSGNPDTQYF
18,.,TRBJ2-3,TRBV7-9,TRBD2,TGTGCCAGCAGCTTAAGGACTAGCTCCCGGCAGGGCACAGATACGCAGTATTTT,CASSLRTSSRQGTDTQYF
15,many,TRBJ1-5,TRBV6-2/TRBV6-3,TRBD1,TGTGCCAGCAGGGTAGACAGGGCGCGCAATCAGCCCCAGCATTTT,CASRVDRARNQPQHF
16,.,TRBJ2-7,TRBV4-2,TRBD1,TGTGCCAGCAGCCGGGGCGCGGGACAGGGCTCCTACGAGCAGTACTTC,CASSRGAGQGSYEQYF
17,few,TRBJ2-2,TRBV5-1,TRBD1,TGCGCCAGCAGCTTGCTATCCGGGACAGGGGGGACCGGGGAGCTGTTTTTT,CASSLLSGTGGTGELFF